This T cell receptor (beta chain) was recorded in a study of blood T cells in healthy people across ages. Study results and limitations: Samples with more naive T cells showed higher observed beta diversity. Any conclusive comparison of naive versus antigen-experienced cells was prevented by using unsorted PBMCs.

Combining a sample-barcoded 5' primer with a J-beta primer mix, a second PCR ran for roughly 7 to 11 cycles. MiXCR was run by TCRdb on the 5' RACE reads, yielding one entry per CDR3 protein. The repertoire consists of approximately 670,000 distinct CDR3 sequences, with 40% to 45% occurring once and the leading ten covering around 32%. Concerning this clonotype itself: The antigen is unknown. An end of the junction does not agree with germline; a read error may underlie this.

CDR3 length: 15 amino acids. Germline loops: CDR1 LGHNA, CDR2 YSLEER. Drawn from each donor were approximately 9.5 milliliters of peripheral blood. The source of this sequence is a man of 80 years or more in good health. The rearrangement uses TRBV4-3 and TRBJ1-1; no definite D call. The sequenced sample was blood. The CDR3 region is CASSQDPRLNAEAFF. The DNA of the CDR3 is TGCGCCAGCAGTCAAGACCCCAGGTTGAACGCTGAAGCTTTCTTT.